The 25 T cell receptor beta chains below come from one sample, sequenced in a study of cytomegalovirus exposure and HLA in healthy donors. Sequenced by immunoSEQ multiplex PCR; TCRdb stores in-frame clones only, minus some. Of about 130,000 clones in the sample, around 94% are singletons; the top ten hold 1% to 1.5%. Specimen: PBMCs. The receptors shown here come from a woman aged 18-29 years in good health and CMV-seronegative.

For this clone: Relative to the germline gene, one junction end is altered; a read error may explain this. The rearrangement uses TRBV28 and TRBJ1-5; 7 positions match TRBD1. Germline V CDR1 and CDR2: MDHEN, SYDVKM. This CDR3 has 14 amino acids. CDR3 region: CASSGGDRDQPQHF. The DNA for the CDR3 is TGCGCCAGCAGTGGCGGGGACAGAGATCAGCCCCAGCATTTT.

The chain couples TRBV19 to TRBJ2-3, with 7 bases identical to TRBD2. V trimming: 4 bases; J trimming: 11 bases; junction bases outside the gene matches: 18. Germline-derived CDR1 and CDR2 are LNHDA and SQIVND (reference sequence). The CDR3 totals 16 residues. The CDR3 DNA follows: TGTGCCAGTAGTAGAAGGGCCGGGACTACCATAGAGTTGCAGTATTTT. Protein sequence: CASSRRAGTTIELQYF.

The V call is TRBV18, the J call TRBJ2-7; 8 bases are a match to TRBD2. V lost 1 base and J lost 2; bases outside the gene matches: 4. The CDR3 is 15 amino acids. Germline lookup yields CDR1 KGHSH and CDR2 LQKENI. The CDR3 DNA is TGTGCCAGCTCACCACAAGGACTAGCCCCCTACGAGCAGTACTTC. Its translation: CASSPQGLAPYEQYF.

The rearrangement uses TRBV4-1 and TRBJ1-4; D call uncertain. Germline values: CDR1 MGHRA, CDR2 YSYEKL. The germline V and J ends were trimmed by 3 bases and 1 base, with 12 bases remaining between them. The CDR3 spans 16 residues. CDR3 residues: CASSHQVSLTNEKLFF. The DNA of the CDR3 is TGCGCCAGCAGCCACCAGGTTTCGCTAACTAATGAAAAACTGTTTTTT.

This chain connects TRBV11-1 to TRBJ2-3, with a possible D match to TRBD2 (5 bases). V gave up 0 bases and J gave up 2 bases, with 12 bases separating them. Germline values: CDR1 SGHAT, CDR2 FQDESV (reference sequence). The CDR3 contains 16 residues. The CDR3 loop reads CASSLAERSFTDTQYF. The CDR3 nucleotides are TGTGCCAGCAGCTTAGCTGAGCGGAGTTTCACAGATACGCAGTATTTT. The full variable domain, its missing parts supplied by reference TRBV11-1 and TRBJ2-3, is EAEVAQSPRYKITEKSQAVAFWCDPISGHATLYWYRQILGQGPELLVQFQDESVVDDSQLPKDRFSAERLKGVDSTLKIQPAELGDSAMYLCASSLAERSFTDTQYFGPGTRLTVL.

This clone was seen only once. V usage is TRBV14 and J usage is TRBJ1-5; 9 positions agree with TRBD1. Germline V CDR1 and CDR2: SGHDN, FVKESK. The junction had 6 bases not matched to a gene; V was cut back by 3 bases and J by 6 bases. The CDR3 runs 15 residues. CDR3 nucleotides: TGTGCCAGCAGCCAGGGACAGGGCGGGAGTCAGCCCCAGCATTTT. Its protein product is CASSQGQGGSQPQHF.

The chain has TRBV30 and TRBJ2-5; 15 bases agree with TRBD2. V was pared by 0 bases and J by 4 bases, with 12 bases of the junction left unmatched. There are 19 residues in the CDR3. From germline, CDR1 is GTSNPN and CDR2 SVGIG (reference sequence). CDR3 loop: CAWSVSRRTSGRVGETQYF. CDR3 DNA: TGTGCCTGGAGTGTATCCAGAAGGACTAGCGGGAGGGTGGGAGAGACCCAGTACTTC.

This clone was picked up a small number of times. The chain combines TRBV19 with TRBJ2-1, with a tentative D call TRBD1 (6 bases). CDR1 and CDR2 (germline): LNHDA, SQIVND (reference sequence). Trimming took off 8 bases at V and 9 bases at J, with 14 bases between the two ends. The CDR3 length is 12 residues. The chain's CDR3 is CASQYRVGEQFF. The CDR3, as DNA: TGTGCCAGTCAATACAGGGTTGGTGAGCAGTTCTTC. The whole variable domain, filled in from reference TRBV19 and TRBJ2-1, reads DGGITQSPKYLFRKEGQNVTLSCEQNLNHDAMYWYRQDPGQGLRLIYYSQIVNDFQKGDIAEGYSVSREKKESFPLTVTSAQKNPTAFYLCASQYRVGEQFFGPGTRLTVL.

The J gene is TRBJ2-1, the V gene TRBV11-2; TRBD2 is a possible D gene (6 bases). CDR1 is SGHAT and CDR2 is FQNNGV in the germline V gene. The CDR3 length is 15 residues. Trimming removed 3 bases at V and 8 bases at J, with 17 bases between. CDR3 protein: CASSFYLTSWDEQFF. The CDR3 nucleotides read TGTGCCAGCAGCTTTTATCTTACTAGCTGGGATGAGCAGTTCTTC. The variable domain in full, completed from reference TRBV11-2 and TRBJ2-1, reads EAGVAQSPRYKIIEKRQSVAFWCNPISGHATLYWYQQILGQGPKLLIQFQNNGVVDDSQLPKDRFSAERLKGVDSTLKIQPAKLEDSAVYLCASSFYLTSWDEQFFGPGTRLTVL.

This clone showed up just a few times. This sequence joins TRBV5-5 and TRBJ2-7; D unclear. This CDR3 comprises 11 residues. Germline values: CDR1 SGHKS, CDR2 YYEKEE (reference sequence). Trimming pared 9 bases from V and 0 bases from J, leaving 7 bases between. The DNA for the CDR3 is TGTGCCACCGGAGTCTCCTACGAGCAGTACTTC. Residues: CATGVSYEQYF. Looking up the rest from reference TRBV5-5 and TRBJ2-7 gives the full variable domain: DAGVTQSPTHLIKTRGQQVTLRCSPISGHKSVSWYQQVLGQGPQFIFQYYEKEERGRGNFPDRFSARQFPNYSSELNVNALLLGDSALYLCATGVSYEQYFGPGTRLTVT.

The chain recombines TRBV10-3 with TRBJ1-2; 8 positions match TRBD1. The length of the CDR3 is 17 residues. The V gene's germline CDR1 is ENHRY and CDR2 SYGVKD. V shed 0 bases and J 1 base; nucleotides not matched to a gene: 7. The CDR3 sequence is CAISESQGAGGNYGYTF. In DNA form, the CDR3 reads TGTGCCATCAGTGAGTCGCAGGGGGCCGGGGGTAACTATGGCTACACCTTC.

This clone was picked up many times. This sample includes further DNA sequences coding for the same CDR3. The rearrangement links TRBV6-1 to TRBJ2-3; 14 bases agree with TRBD2. Unmatched junction bases numbered 1, after V lost 4 bases and J lost 4 bases. Germline lookup yields CDR1 MNHNS and CDR2 SASEGT. This CDR3 comprises 15 residues. CDR3 sequence reads: CASSGLAGGPDTQYF. The CDR3 coding sequence is TGTGCCAGCAGTGGACTAGCGGGAGGGCCAGATACGCAGTATTTT.

The chain combines TRBV28 with TRBJ2-1, with a tentative D call TRBD2 (6 bases). Per germline, CDR1 MDHEN and CDR2 SYDVKM. Trimming removed 4 bases at V and 4 bases at J, with 17 bases between. The CDR3 runs 16 residues. CDR3 bases: TGTGCCAGCAGTTCCGATCCTCAGCGGGTTTACAATGAGCAGTTCTTC. Its protein is CASSSDPQRVYNEQFF.

V usage is TRBV28 and J usage is TRBJ1-2, with 7 bases that match TRBD1. Trimming cost V 5 bases and J 0 bases; bases outside gene matches: 9. This CDR3 region has 16 residues. Germline V gene data show CDR1 as MDHEN and CDR2 as SYDVKM. CDR3 amino acids: CASSSRSGTANYGYTF. The CDR3 DNA sequence: TGTGCCAGCAGTAGTAGAAGTGGGACAGCTAACTATGGCTACACCTTC.

The V call is TRBV11-2, the J call TRBJ2-4, with TRBD2 as a possible D gene (5 bases). Trimming took off 4 bases at V and 9 bases at J, with 16 bases between the two ends. The CDR3 runs 14 residues. Germline CDR1 and CDR2: SGHAT and FQNNGV. The CDR3 loop is CASSSGLISSIQYF. The CDR3 bases are TGTGCCAGCAGCTCCGGACTCATTTCGTCCATTCAGTACTTC.

The chain is built from TRBV7-9 and TRBJ2-1; 7 positions agree with TRBD2. The CDR3 runs 15 residues. V shed 6 bases and J 4 bases; nucleotides not matched to a gene: 9. Germline V gene data show CDR1 as SEHNR and CDR2 as FQNEAQ (reference sequence). CDR3 in amino acids: CASRVTGGGYNEQFF. CDR3 DNA sequence: TGTGCCAGCAGGGTTACGGGAGGAGGTTACAATGAGCAGTTCTTC.

V gene TRBV18 combines with J gene TRBJ1-2; no reliable D call. The V end lost 1 base, the J end lost 7 bases, and 10 bases lay between the germline ends. The germline CDR1 and CDR2 sequences are KGHSH and LQKENI. The CDR3 loop spans 13 amino acids. CDR3 DNA sequence: TGTGCCAGCTCACCACTAAACTCGGGTGGCTACACCTTC. Translated, it gives CASSPLNSGGYTF.

This rearrangement joins TRBV6-6 to TRBJ2-3; 8 bases are a match to TRBD2. J lost 0 bases, V lost 6 bases, and 5 bases had no gene match. There are 15 residues in the CDR3. Germline lookup yields CDR1 MNHNY and CDR2 SVGAGI (reference sequence). CDR3 sequence: CASRTLAVSTDTQYF. The CDR3 region has the DNA TGTGCCAGCAGGACACTAGCGGTTAGCACAGATACGCAGTATTTT.

The chain recombines TRBV6-5 with TRBJ2-1; 11 nucleotides align to TRBD1. CDR1 is MNHEY, CDR2 SVGAGI, per germline. This CDR3 comprises 13 residues. With 11 bases clipped from V and 6 bases from J, the junction kept 6 bases outside the gene matches. CDR3 residues: CAVPGTGGNEQFF. CDR3 sequence (DNA): TGTGCCGTACCCGGGACAGGGGGCAATGAGCAGTTCTTC.

The gene calls are TRBV13 and TRBJ1-3; unclear D gene. The germline CDR1 and CDR2 sequences are PRHDT and FYEKMQ (reference sequence). This CDR3 is built from 12 residues. V lost 4 bases, J lost 3 bases, and 4 bases lay in between. DNA of the CDR3: TGTGCCAGCAGCTCGTATGGAAACACCATATATTTT. This gives the protein CASSSYGNTIYF. The whole variable domain, filled in from reference TRBV13 and TRBJ1-3, reads AAGVIQSPRHLIKEKRETATLKCYPIPRHDTVYWYQQGPGQDPQFLISFYEKMQSDKGSIPDRFSAQQFSDYHSELNMSSLELGDSALYFCASSSYGNTIYFGEGSWLTVV.

This sequence joins TRBV4-2 and TRBJ2-2; the match to TRBD2 covers 9 bases. Germline lookup yields CDR1 LGHNA and CDR2 YNFKEQ. This CDR3 region has 18 residues. V trimming: 2 bases; J trimming: 7 bases; junction bases outside the gene matches: 14. The CDR3 sequence is CASSQSSAGGRGDGELFF. CDR3 bases: TGTGCCAGCAGCCAAAGTTCGGCGGGGGGGCGAGGCGACGGGGAGCTGTTTTTT.

J is TRBJ2-1 and V is TRBV5-5; 12 positions agree with TRBD2. Germline-derived CDR1 and CDR2 are SGHKS and YYEKEE (reference sequence). V trimming: 4 bases; J trimming: 4 bases; junction bases outside the gene matches: 0. The CDR3 totals 14 residues. Here the CDR3 DNA reads TGTGCCAGCAGCGGGACTAGCGGGTACAATGAGCAGTTCTTC. Amino acids: CASSGTSGYNEQFF.

The V and J genes are TRBV19 and TRBJ1-5; D perhaps matches TRBD1 (5 bases). CDR1 is LNHDA, CDR2 SQIVND, per germline (reference sequence). V was trimmed by 7 bases and J by 2 bases, leaving 15 bases between them. This CDR3 comprises 15 residues. CDR3 amino acids: CASTRWGPGNQPQHF. Here the CDR3 DNA reads TGTGCCAGTACCCGCTGGGGCCCAGGCAATCAGCCCCAGCATTTT.

The chain recombines TRBV6-6 with TRBJ1-1; no reliable D call. The germline gives CDR1 MNHNY, CDR2 SVGAGI (reference sequence). Between the trimmed V and J ends, which lost 6 bases and 1 base, there was a span of 18 bases. This CDR3 spans 16 amino acids. CDR3 DNA sequence: TGTGCCAGCAGCCTAAGCACAGTTCTGCAGAACACTGAAGCTTTCTTT. Residues: CASSLSTVLQNTEAFF.

A single count supports this clone. The chain is built from TRBV7-3 and TRBJ2-7; 9 nucleotides match TRBD1. Germline assignment: CDR1 SGHTA and CDR2 FQGTGA. Trimming cost V 2 bases and J 5 bases; bases outside gene matches: 4. CDR3 size: 14 residues. The CDR3 spells CASSLGTGNDEQYF. CDR3 DNA: TGTGCCAGCAGCTTAGGGACAGGGAACGACGAGCAGTACTTC.